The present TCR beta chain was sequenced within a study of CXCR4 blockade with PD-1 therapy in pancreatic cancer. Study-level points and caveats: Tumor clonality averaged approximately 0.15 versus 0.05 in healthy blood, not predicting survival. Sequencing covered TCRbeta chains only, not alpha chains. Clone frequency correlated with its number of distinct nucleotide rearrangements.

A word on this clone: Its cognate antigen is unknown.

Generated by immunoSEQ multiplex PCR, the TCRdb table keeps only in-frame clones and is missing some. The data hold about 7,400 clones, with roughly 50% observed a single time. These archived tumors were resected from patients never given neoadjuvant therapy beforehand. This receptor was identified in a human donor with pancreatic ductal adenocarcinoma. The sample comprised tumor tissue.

CDR3 sequence reads: CASRDANTEAFF. DNA for the CDR3: TGTGCCAGCAGGGACGCGAACACTGAAGCTTTCTTT. The chain joins TRBV28 to TRBJ1-1; D gene ambiguous. Per germline, CDR1 MDHEN and CDR2 SYDVKM. The CDR3 totals 12 residues. V lost 6 bases and J lost 1, with 6 bases in between.